This T cell receptor beta chain was captured in a study of blood T cell repertoires in COVID-19. With 6 bases clipped from V and 6 bases from J, the junction kept 5 bases outside the gene matches. The CDR3 length is 13 residues. The germline V gene has CDR1 LGHDT and CDR2 YNNKEL (reference sequence). TCRdb's copy holds only in-frame clones and misses some; the assay was immunoSEQ multiplex PCR. This table holds about 200,000 clones, around four fifths found once. This sequence joins TRBV3-1 (or the pseudogene TRBV3-2) and TRBJ1-2; 9 positions match TRBD1. Sequenced input: peripheral blood. The sequence derives from a man between 60 and 70 years old with COVID-19, enrolled during active disease. CDR3 in amino acids: CASRRTGGDGYTF. The CDR3 DNA sequence: TGTGCCAGCAGGAGAACAGGGGGCGATGGCTACACCTTC.